The table lists the clone carrying this T cell receptor (beta chain) with many counts. What it recognizes is unknown. This specimen comes from a study of T cells after posttransplantation cyclophosphamide. Findings and caveats of the study: Tissue-infiltrating T cells from skin or gut overlapped little with blood T cells. Later post-transplant blood repertoires were often dominated by donor CD8+ memory clones. TRB clonality was highly associated with recipient CMV seropositivity and reactivation.

Busulfan-fludarabine conditioning, marrow transplant, and cyclophosphamide on days +3 and +4 were administered. The V gene's germline CDR1 is LNHDA and CDR2 SQIVND (reference sequence). The CDR3 is made up of 16 amino acids. V dropped 3 bases and J dropped 2 bases, with 17 bases sitting between them. This table comes from immunoSEQ multiplex PCR, and its TCRdb copy is limited to in-frame clones, with some not included. In total the sample includes more than 4,500 clones, none of them seen once. The sequence came from a male patient in his sixties who received an allogeneic stem cell transplant from a related donor, was CMV-positive, and had acute GVHD only. T cells may partly derive from the graft donor. The chain carries TRBV19 and TRBJ2-7; D ambiguous. The source was PBMCs, collected approximately 400 days after allogeneic stem cell transplant with posttransplant cyclophosphamide. CDR3 protein: CASSIDSMGRTYEQYF. The DNA of the CDR3 is TGTGCCAGTAGTATCGATTCTATGGGCAGGACCTACGAGCAGTACTTC.